This T cell receptor (beta chain) was identified during a study of blood T cell repertoires in COVID-19. Study-wide background: The analysed material was cDNA or gDNA that came from T cells, B-cell-depleted T cells, or PBMCs.

Original data processing: Amplification from reference gene primers served as the basis for estimated nucleated cell counts. Sequenced by immunoSEQ multiplex PCR; TCRdb stores in-frame clones only, minus some. V and J calls plus clone size are reproduced from that table; the DNA served to infer D and trimming. The sample has about 160,000 clones; approximately 87% are singletons. CDR1 is KGHDR and CDR2 is SFDVKD in the germline V gene. Trimming took off 7 bases at V and 7 bases at J, with 10 bases between the two ends. CDR3 length: 12 amino acids. The material sequenced was peripheral blood. The receptor comes from an older woman with COVID-19, enrolled during active disease. V usage is TRBV24-1 and J usage is TRBJ2-1; possibly TRBD2 for D (5 bases). CDR3 in DNA: TGTGCCACCAGAACCGAGGGTAATGAGCAGTTCTTC. Protein: CATRTEGNEQFF.